This T cell receptor (beta chain) originates from a study of cytomegalovirus exposure and HLA in healthy donors. The CDR3 extends over 13 amino acids. V was pared by 3 bases and J by 4 bases, with 0 bases of the junction left unmatched. Per the germline V gene, CDR1 is SGHTA and CDR2 is FQGNSA. General observations from the study: The listing of fewer than 200 TCR beta chains classed them as cytomegalovirus-associated.

Primers for the PCR totalled 60 Vbeta and 13 Jbeta. TCRdb keeps only in-frame clones here, not all; method: immunoSEQ multiplex PCR. Altogether about 110,000 clones are present, around two thirds being singletons, with the ten largest covering 3.5% to 4%. Concerning this clone: Its antigen is still unknown.

This chain uses TRBV7-2 with TRBJ1-5, with 7 bases fitting TRBD1. This sequence was found in a man aged 25-45 years in good health and CMV-seropositive. The sample comprised PBMCs. The CDR3 region is CASSLDRNQPQHF. The CDR3 DNA sequence: TGTGCCAGCAGCTTGGACAGGAATCAGCCCCAGCATTTT.